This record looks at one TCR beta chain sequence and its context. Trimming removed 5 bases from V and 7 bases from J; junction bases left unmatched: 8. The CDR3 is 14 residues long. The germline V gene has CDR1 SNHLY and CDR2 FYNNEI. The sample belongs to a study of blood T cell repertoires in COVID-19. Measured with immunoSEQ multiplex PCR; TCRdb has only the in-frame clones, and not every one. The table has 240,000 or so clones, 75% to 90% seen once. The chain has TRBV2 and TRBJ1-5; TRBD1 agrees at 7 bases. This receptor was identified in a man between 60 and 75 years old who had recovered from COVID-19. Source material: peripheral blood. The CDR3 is CASSRGQADQPQHF. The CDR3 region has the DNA TGTGCCAGCAGTAGAGGACAGGCGGACCAGCCCCAGCATTTT.